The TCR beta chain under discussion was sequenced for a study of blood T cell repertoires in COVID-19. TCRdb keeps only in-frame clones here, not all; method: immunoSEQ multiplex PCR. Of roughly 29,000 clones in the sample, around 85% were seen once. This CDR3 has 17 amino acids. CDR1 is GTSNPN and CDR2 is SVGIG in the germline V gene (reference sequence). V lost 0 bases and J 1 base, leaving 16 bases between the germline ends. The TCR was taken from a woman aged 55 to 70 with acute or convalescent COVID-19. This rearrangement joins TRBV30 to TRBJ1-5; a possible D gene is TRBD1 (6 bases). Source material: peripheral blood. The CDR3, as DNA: TGTGCCTGGAGTGTACCACAGGGAATATCGAGCAATCAGCCCCAGCATTTT. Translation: CAWSVPQGISSNQPQHF.